This TCR beta chain was observed in a study of blood T cells in healthy people across ages (dated by TCRdb to between 2014 and 2017). Concerning the study at large: In model experiments, template switching captured about one uniquely barcoded TCR beta cDNA molecule for every two T cells. The study measured age-related changes in TCR beta repertoire diversity using deep sequencing normalized with unique cDNA molecular identifiers. Donors were grouped into four age groups: young (average approximately 15 years), middle-aged (39), aged (roughly 67) and long-lived (about 82). To avoid experimental bias, donors of different ages were spread randomly across the sequencing lanes. Using the same blood draw, the study looked at two additional independent replicas of 1 million unique cDNA reads for two donors, one aged 18 to 30 and the other aged 80 or older. Broader findings and caveats from the paper: Donor CMV infection status was unknown, potentially confounding age-related changes in expanded clonotypes. The long-lived group showed more naive CD4+ T cells, fewer expanded clones and increased TCR diversity than the aged group, suggesting age selection. Estimates of total diversity from one million sequenced T cells were regarded as lower bounds and underestimates. There was a strong correlation between observed TCR beta diversity and the percentage of naive T cells measured by flow cytometry. Observed TCR beta diversity per million T cells fell roughly linearly with age, and a significant reduction was already apparent by age roughly 41. Since profiling was done on bulk unsorted PBMCs, naive and antigen-experienced compartments could not be conclusively compared.

The germline V gene sets CDR1 to SGHTA and CDR2 to FQGNSA. The CDR3 starts with the cysteine, ends with the phenylalanine, and has 13 residues. Only the CDR3 region is kept as DNA, spanning 39 bases read in frame from base 1. V ends up 3 bases short and J 8 bases short, with an unmatched junction base count of 6. This clonotype was detected many times. The antigen it recognizes is unknown. Base qualities are not recorded, but no much larger clone differs from it by a single base. The donors were some 36 Caucasian individuals from Russia, aged roughly 6 to 90 years, who were systemically healthy. Each donor gave around 9.9 milliliters of peripheral blood, collected into EDTA-treated Vacutainer tubes. Ficoll-Paque density-gradient centrifugation was used to isolate PBMCs, with at least 6.5 million per sample. Total RNA was extracted from PBMCs with Trizol reagent, with at least 5 micrograms obtained per sample. For every donor, an aliquot of PBMCs went through flow cytometry to measure the percentages of naive CD45RAhigh/CD27high T cells.

Receptors were amplified or captured by 5' RACE. Sequencing used an Illumina HiSeq 2500. A second PCR of about 6 to 12 cycles was run with a J-beta primer mix and a sample-barcoded 5' primer. Each TCR beta cDNA molecule received a unique molecular identifier from a template-switch 5' adaptor carrying 12 random nucleotides. Each sample yielded at least 2.5 million CDR3-containing paired-end reads. All of the RNA was converted into first-strand cDNA using the Mint cDNA synthesis kit, with a TRBC-specific oligonucleotide serving as the primer. Following uracil-DNA glycosylase treatment, all cDNA underwent a first 18-cycle PCR with the universal primers M1SS and BC2_uni_R. Turning to the authors' computational methods: For normalization, 1 million high-quality reads were randomly selected from each sample, with every read carrying a distinct molecular identifier. Reads sharing molecular identifiers were discarded rather than binned into consensus sequences. MiTCR, set to a Q25 quality threshold and the strictest error-elimination algorithm, was used for CDR3 identification, clonotype clustering and error correction. A nonparametric unseen species model with Euler transformation was used to estimate lower-bound total TCR beta diversity. TCRdb itself trimmed the public reads at Q25 with fastp, ran MiXCR and retained productive beta chains. Each CDR3 protein gets just one entry, which takes the most common genes and DNA from the rows behind it. The V and J calls were not made by the authors but by TCRdb's processing. Here the sample has approximately 810,000 distinct CDR3 sequences; around 30% occur a single time. The leading ten clones occupy roughly 17% of the sample.

Here the chain combines TRBV7-2 and TRBJ1-2, with TRBD1 identical over 7 junction bases. This TCR came from a woman of 80 years or more in good health. The source material was blood. The CDR3 loop reads CASSFRQGGGYTF. The nucleotide sequence reads TGTGCCAGCAGCTTTAGACAGGGCGGGGGCTACACCTTC.